The rows below give T cell receptor beta chains drawn from one sample of a study of shared clonotypes between healthy human individuals. The table came from immunoSEQ multiplex PCR; TCRdb's copy has only in-frame clones and leaves some out. The sample records some 680,000 clones, less than 80% being singletons. Source material: memory CD4+ T cells sorted from blood. The receptors here all came from a woman aged 25-40 years in good health. The CDR3 runs from the conserved cysteine through the conserved F or W. A D gene is named only where the DNA matches it firmly. Clone size is not always given. Where it is, it says once, few, many or a class for expanded clones.

d_gene: NA
abundance: once
v_gene: TRBV7-2
j_gene: TRBJ2-1
CDR3nt: TGTGCCAGCAGCCCATGGGTCTCATCCTACAATGAGCAGTTCTTC
CDR3aa: CASSPWVSSYNEQFF

d_gene: NA
abundance: NA
v_gene: TRBV7-9
j_gene: TRBJ2-1
CDR3nt: TGTGCCAGTCGGAGGGCAGGCTACAATGAGCAGTTCTTC
CDR3aa: CASRRAGYNEQFF

d_gene: TRBD1
abundance: NA
v_gene: TRBV19
j_gene: TRBJ1-5
CDR3nt: TGTGCCAGTAGTCCACGCCCGGGACAGTTTAGCAATCAGCCCCAGCATTTT
CDR3aa: CASSPRPGQFSNQPQHF

d_gene: NA
abundance: NA
v_gene: TRBV5-5
j_gene: TRBJ1-2
CDR3nt: TGTGCCAGCAGCTTGGGGGTTTCTAACTATGGCTACACCTTC
CDR3aa: CASSLGVSNYGYTF

d_gene: TRBD2
abundance: NA
v_gene: TRBV5-1
j_gene: TRBJ2-5
CDR3nt: TGCGCCAGCAGTCTAGCGGGAGGGGTGGAGACCCAGTACTTC
CDR3aa: CASSLAGGVETQYF

d_gene: NA
abundance: NA
v_gene: TRBV6-6
j_gene: TRBJ2-5
CDR3nt: TGTGCCAGCAGTTACAGTGCCGCACAGGAGACCCAGTACTTC
CDR3aa: CASSYSAAQETQYF

d_gene: NA
abundance: NA
v_gene: TRBV6-5
j_gene: TRBJ2-2
CDR3nt: TGTGCCAGCAGTCCTCTAGCTCCCGGGGAGCTGTTTTTT
CDR3aa: CASSPLAPGELFF

d_gene: TRBD1
abundance: many
v_gene: TRBV6-5
j_gene: TRBJ1-4
CDR3nt: TGTGCCAGCAGAGGGACAGTAACTAATGAAAAACTGTTTTTT
CDR3aa: CASRGTVTNEKLFF

d_gene: TRBD1
abundance: NA
v_gene: TRBV5-1
j_gene: TRBJ1-3
CDR3nt: TGCGCCAGCAGCAGGGACAGGGGTACTGGAAACACCATATATTTT
CDR3aa: CASSRDRGTGNTIYF

d_gene: NA
abundance: NA
v_gene: TRBV2
j_gene: TRBJ2-1
CDR3nt: TGTGCCAGCAGTGAATACGGAGCAGGGTTATCCTACAATGAGCAGTTCTTC
CDR3aa: CASSEYGAGLSYNEQFF

d_gene: NA
abundance: NA
v_gene: TRBV6-5
j_gene: TRBJ1-3
CDR3nt: TGTGCCAGCAGTTACTCTTTAGCTTCTGGAAACACCATATATTTT
CDR3aa: CASSYSLASGNTIYF

d_gene: NA
abundance: NA
v_gene: TRBV28
j_gene: TRBJ2-5
CDR3nt: TGTGCCACTGGTACCCGCGGGAACGGTGAAGAGACCCAGTACTTC
CDR3aa: CATGTRGNGEETQYF

d_gene: NA
abundance: NA
v_gene: TRBV10-3
j_gene: TRBJ2-7
CDR3nt: TGTGCCATCAGAGGACAGACGGGGTTCGACTCCTACGAGCAGTACTTC
CDR3aa: CAIRGQTGFDSYEQYF

d_gene: TRBD1
abundance: NA
v_gene: TRBV2
j_gene: TRBJ1-6
CDR3nt: TGTGCCAGCAAGACAGGATGGACAGGTTATTCACCCCTCCACTTT
CDR3aa: CASKTGWTGYSPLHF

d_gene: NA
abundance: once
v_gene: TRBV6-4
j_gene: TRBJ1-1
CDR3nt: TGTGCCAGCAGTGCCTTTCCGGGAGAAGGCACTGAAGCTTTCTTT
CDR3aa: CASSAFPGEGTEAFF

d_gene: TRBD1
abundance: NA
v_gene: TRBV6-1
j_gene: TRBJ2-5
CDR3nt: TGTGCCAGCAGTAAGGACAGGGGAGAAGAGACCCAGTACTTC
CDR3aa: CASSKDRGEETQYF

d_gene: TRBD2
abundance: many
v_gene: TRBV28
j_gene: TRBJ2-3
CDR3nt: TGTGCCAGCAGCTTCGGACTAGCGGGAGTCGCAGATACGCAGTATTTT
CDR3aa: CASSFGLAGVADTQYF